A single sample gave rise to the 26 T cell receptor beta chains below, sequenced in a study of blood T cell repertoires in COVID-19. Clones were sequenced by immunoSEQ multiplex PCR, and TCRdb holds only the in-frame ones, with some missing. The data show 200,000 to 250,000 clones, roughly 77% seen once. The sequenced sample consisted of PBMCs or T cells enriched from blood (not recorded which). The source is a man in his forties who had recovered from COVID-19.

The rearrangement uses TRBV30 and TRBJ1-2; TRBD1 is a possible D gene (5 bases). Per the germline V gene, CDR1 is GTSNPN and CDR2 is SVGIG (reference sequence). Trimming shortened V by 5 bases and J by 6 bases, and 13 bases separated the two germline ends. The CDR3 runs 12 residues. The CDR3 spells CAWGIGANGYTF. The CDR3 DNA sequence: TGTGCCTGGGGGATAGGGGCTAATGGCTACACCTTC.

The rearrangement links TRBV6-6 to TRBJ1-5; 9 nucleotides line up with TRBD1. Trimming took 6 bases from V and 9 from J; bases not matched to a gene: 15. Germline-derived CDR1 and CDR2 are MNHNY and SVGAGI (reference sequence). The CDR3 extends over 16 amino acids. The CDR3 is CASRPLDRGLAGPQHF. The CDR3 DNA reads TGTGCCAGCAGACCCTTGGACAGGGGACTCGCCGGGCCCCAGCATTTT.

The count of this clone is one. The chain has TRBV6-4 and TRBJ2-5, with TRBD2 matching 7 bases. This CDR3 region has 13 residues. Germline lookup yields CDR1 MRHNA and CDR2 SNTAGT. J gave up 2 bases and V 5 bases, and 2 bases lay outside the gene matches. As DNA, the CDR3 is TGTGCCAGCAGTCCCGGGGGGCAAGAGACCCAGTACTTC. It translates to CASSPGGQETQYF.

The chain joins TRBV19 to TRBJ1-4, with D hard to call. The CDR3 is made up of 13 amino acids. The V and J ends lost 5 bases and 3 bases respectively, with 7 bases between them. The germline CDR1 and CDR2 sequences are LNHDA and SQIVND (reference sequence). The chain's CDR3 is CASSSVANEKLFF. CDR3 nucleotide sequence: TGTGCCAGTAGTTCAGTTGCTAATGAAAAACTGTTTTTT.

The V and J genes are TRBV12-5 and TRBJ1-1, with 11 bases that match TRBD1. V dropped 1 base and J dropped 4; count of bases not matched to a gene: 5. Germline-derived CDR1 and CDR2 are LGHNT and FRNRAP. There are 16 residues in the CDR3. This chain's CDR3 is CASGLAGGTGGTEAFF. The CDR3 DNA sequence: TGTGCTAGTGGTTTGGCCGGAGGGACAGGGGGCACTGAAGCTTTCTTT. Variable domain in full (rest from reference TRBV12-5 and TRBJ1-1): DARVTQTPRHKVTEMGQEVTMRCQPILGHNTVFWYRQTMMQGLELLAYFRNRAPLDDSGMPKDRFSAEMPDATLATLKIQPSEPRDSAVYFCASGLAGGTGGTEAFFGQGTRLTVV.

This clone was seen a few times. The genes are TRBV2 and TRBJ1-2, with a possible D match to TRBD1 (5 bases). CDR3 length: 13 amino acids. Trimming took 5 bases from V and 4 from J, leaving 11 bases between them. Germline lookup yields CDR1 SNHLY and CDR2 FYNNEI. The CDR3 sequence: CASSRQPGYGYTF. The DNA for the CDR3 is TGTGCCAGCAGTAGACAGCCCGGCTATGGCTACACCTTC. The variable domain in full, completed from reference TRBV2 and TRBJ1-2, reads EPEVTQTPSHQVTQMGQEVILRCVPISNHLYFYWYRQILGQKVEFLVSFYNNEISEKSEIFDDQFSVERPDGSNFTLKIRSTKLEDSAMYFCASSRQPGYGYTFGSGTRLTVV.

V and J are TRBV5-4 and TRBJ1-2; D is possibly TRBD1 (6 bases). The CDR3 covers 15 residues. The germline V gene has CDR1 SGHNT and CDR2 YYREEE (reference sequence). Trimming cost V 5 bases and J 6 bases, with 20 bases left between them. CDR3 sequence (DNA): TGTGCCAGCAGTTCTATGCAGGGGCGCTTTGATGGCTACACCTTC. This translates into CASSSMQGRFDGYTF. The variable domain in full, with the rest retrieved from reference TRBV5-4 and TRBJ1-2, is ETGVTQSPTHLIKTRGQQVTLRCSSQSGHNTVSWYQQALGQGPQFIFQYYREEENGRGNFPPRFSGLQFPNYSSELNVNALELDDSALYLCASSSMQGRFDGYTFGSGTRLTVV.

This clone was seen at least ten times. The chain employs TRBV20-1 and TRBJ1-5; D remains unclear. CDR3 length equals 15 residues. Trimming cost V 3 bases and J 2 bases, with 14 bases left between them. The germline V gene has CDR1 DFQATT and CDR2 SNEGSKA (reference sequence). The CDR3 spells CSASAAVRGNQPQHF. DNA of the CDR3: TGCAGTGCTAGTGCTGCGGTACGGGGCAATCAGCCCCAGCATTTT.

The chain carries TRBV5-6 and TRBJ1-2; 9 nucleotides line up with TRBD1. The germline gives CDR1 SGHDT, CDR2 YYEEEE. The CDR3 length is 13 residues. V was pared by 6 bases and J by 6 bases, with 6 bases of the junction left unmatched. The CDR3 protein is CASKPQGADGYTF. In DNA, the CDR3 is TGTGCCAGCAAACCACAGGGGGCGGATGGCTACACCTTC.

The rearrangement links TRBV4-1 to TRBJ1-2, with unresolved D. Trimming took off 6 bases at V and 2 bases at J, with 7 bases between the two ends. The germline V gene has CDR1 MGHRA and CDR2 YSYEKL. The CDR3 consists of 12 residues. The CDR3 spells CASSARNYGYTF. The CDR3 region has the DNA TGCGCCAGCAGTGCCCGGAACTATGGCTACACCTTC.

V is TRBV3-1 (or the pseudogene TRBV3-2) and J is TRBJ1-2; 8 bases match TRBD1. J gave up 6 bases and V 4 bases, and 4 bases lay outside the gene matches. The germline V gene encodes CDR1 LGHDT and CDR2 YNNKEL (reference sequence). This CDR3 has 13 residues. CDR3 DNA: TGTGCCAGCAGCCCTCGACAGGGGAATGGCTACACCTTC. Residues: CASSPRQGNGYTF.

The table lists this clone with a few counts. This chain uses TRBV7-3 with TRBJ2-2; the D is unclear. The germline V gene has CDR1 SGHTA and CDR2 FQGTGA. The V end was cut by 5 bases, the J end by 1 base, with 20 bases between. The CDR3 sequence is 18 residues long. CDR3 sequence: CASSQIPSVGLNTGELFF. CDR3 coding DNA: TGTGCCAGCAGCCAAATCCCTTCCGTGGGCCTGAACACCGGGGAGCTGTTTTTT.

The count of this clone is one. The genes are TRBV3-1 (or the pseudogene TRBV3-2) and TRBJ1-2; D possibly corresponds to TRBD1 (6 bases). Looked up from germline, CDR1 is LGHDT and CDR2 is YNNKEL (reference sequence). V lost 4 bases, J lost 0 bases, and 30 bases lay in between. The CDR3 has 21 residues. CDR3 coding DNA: TGTGCCAGCAGCCCGACACGAATTGGGCAGGGGCCCCTACAAACTAACTATGGCTACACCTTC. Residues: CASSPTRIGQGPLQTNYGYTF.

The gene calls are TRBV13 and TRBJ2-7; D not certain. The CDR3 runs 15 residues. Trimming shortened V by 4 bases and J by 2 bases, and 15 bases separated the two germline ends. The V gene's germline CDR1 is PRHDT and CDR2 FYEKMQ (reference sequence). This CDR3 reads CASSSGIGVPYEQYF. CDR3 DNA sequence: TGTGCCAGCAGCTCTGGAATAGGAGTTCCCTACGAGCAGTACTTC.

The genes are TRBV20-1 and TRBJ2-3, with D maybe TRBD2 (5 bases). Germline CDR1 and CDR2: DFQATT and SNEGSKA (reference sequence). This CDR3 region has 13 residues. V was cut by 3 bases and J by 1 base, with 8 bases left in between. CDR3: CSASFSGTDTQYF. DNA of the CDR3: TGCAGTGCTAGTTTTAGCGGCACAGATACGCAGTATTTT.

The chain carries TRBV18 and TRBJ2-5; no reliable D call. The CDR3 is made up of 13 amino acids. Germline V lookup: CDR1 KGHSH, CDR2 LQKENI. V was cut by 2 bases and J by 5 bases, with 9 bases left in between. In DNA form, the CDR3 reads TGTGCCAGCTCACCATCCCCCCAGGAGACCCAGTACTTC. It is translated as CASSPSPQETQYF.

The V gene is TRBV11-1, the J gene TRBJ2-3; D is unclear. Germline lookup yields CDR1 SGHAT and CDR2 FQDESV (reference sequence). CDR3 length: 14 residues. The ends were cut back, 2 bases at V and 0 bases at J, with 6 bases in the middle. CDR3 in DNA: TGTGCCAGCAGCTTACAGGTTAGCACAGATACGCAGTATTTT. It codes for CASSLQVSTDTQYF.

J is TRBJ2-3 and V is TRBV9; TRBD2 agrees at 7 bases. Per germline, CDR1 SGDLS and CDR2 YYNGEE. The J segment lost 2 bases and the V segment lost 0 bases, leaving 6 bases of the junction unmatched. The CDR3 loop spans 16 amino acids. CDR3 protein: CASSVGGTTITDTQYF. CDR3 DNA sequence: TGTGCCAGCAGCGTAGGAGGGACTACCATCACAGATACGCAGTATTTT.

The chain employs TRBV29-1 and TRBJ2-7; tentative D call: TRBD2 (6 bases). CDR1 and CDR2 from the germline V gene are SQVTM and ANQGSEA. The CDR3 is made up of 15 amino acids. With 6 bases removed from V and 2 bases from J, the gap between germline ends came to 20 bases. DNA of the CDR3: TGCAGCGTCCGGAGGGGCTTAGGCCCAACCTACGAGCAGTACTTC. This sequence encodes CSVRRGLGPTYEQYF.

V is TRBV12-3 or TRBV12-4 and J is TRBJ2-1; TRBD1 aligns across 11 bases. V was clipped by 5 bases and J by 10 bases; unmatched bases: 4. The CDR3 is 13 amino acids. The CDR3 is CASSTGQGAEQFF. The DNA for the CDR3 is TGTGCCAGCAGTACCGGACAGGGGGCAGAGCAGTTCTTC.

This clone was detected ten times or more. CDR3 residues: CASGTGDSNEKLFF. DNA for the CDR3: TGTGCCAGCGGGACAGGGGATTCCAATGAAAAACTGTTTTTT. The chain couples TRBV6-5 to TRBJ1-4; TRBD1 agrees at 10 bases. The germline V gene encodes CDR1 MNHEY and CDR2 SVGAGI. Trimming cost V 8 bases and J 5 bases; bases outside gene matches: 5. This CDR3 has 14 residues.

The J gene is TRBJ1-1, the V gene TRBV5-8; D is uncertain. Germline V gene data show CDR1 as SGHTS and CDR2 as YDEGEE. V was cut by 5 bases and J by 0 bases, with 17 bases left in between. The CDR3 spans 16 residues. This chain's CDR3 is CASRQKTPRLNTEAFF. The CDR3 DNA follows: TGTGCCAGCAGACAAAAAACGCCGAGGTTGAACACTGAAGCTTTCTTT.

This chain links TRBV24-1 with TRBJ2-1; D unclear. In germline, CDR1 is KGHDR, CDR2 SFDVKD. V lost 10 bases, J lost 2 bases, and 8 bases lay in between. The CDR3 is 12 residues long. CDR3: CATKNTYNEQFF. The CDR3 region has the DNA TGTGCCACTAAAAACACCTACAATGAGCAGTTCTTC.

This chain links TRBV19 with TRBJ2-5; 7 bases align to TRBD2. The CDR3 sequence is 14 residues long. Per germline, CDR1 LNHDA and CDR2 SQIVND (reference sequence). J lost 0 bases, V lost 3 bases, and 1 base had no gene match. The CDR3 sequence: CASSMGLYQETQYF. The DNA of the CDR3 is TGTGCCAGTAGTATGGGACTATACCAAGAGACCCAGTACTTC.

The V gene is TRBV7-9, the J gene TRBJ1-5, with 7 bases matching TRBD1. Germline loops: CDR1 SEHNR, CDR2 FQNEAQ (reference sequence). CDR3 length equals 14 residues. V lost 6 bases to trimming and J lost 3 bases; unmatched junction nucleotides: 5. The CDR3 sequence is CASRGDSSNQPQHF. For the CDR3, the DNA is TGTGCCAGCAGAGGGGACAGCTCCAATCAGCCCCAGCATTTT.

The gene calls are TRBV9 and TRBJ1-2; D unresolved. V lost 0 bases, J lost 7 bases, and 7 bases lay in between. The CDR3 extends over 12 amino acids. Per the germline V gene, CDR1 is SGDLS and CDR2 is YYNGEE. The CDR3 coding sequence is TGTGCCAGCAGCGTAGTCGAGGGTGGCTACACCTTC. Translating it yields CASSVVEGGYTF.